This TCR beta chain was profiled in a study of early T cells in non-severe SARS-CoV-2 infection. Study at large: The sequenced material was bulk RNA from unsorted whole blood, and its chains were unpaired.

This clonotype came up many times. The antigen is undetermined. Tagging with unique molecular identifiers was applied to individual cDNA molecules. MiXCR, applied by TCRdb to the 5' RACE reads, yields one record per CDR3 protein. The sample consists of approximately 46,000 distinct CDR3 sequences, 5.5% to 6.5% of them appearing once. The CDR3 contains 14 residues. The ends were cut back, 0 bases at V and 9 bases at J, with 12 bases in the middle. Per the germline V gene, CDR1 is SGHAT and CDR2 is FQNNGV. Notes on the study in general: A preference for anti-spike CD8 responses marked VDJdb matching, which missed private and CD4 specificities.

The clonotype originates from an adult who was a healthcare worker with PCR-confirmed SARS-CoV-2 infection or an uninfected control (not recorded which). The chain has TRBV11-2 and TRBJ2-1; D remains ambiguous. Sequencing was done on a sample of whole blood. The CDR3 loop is CASSLDYSRREQFF. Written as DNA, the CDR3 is TGTGCCAGCAGCTTAGATTATTCGCGGCGTGAGCAGTTCTTC.